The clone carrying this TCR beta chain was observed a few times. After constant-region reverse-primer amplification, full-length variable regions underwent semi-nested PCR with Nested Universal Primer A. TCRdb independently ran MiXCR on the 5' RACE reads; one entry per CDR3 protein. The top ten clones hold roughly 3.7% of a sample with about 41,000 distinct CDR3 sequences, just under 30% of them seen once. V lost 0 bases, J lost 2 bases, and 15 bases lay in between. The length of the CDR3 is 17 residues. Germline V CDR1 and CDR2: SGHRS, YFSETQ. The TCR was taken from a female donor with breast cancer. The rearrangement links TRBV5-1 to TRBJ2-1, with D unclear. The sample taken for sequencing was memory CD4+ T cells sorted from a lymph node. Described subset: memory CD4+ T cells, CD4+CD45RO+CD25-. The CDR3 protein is CASSLAAVATTYNEQFF. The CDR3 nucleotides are TGCGCCAGCAGCTTGGCGGCGGTTGCAACCACCTACAATGAGCAGTTCTTC. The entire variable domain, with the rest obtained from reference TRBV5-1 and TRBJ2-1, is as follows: KAGVTQTPRYLIKTRGQQVTLSCSPISGHRSVSWYQQTPGQGLQFLFEYFSETQRNKGNFPGRFSGRQFSNSRSEMNVSTLELGDSALYLCASSLAAVATTYNEQFFGPGTRLTVL.